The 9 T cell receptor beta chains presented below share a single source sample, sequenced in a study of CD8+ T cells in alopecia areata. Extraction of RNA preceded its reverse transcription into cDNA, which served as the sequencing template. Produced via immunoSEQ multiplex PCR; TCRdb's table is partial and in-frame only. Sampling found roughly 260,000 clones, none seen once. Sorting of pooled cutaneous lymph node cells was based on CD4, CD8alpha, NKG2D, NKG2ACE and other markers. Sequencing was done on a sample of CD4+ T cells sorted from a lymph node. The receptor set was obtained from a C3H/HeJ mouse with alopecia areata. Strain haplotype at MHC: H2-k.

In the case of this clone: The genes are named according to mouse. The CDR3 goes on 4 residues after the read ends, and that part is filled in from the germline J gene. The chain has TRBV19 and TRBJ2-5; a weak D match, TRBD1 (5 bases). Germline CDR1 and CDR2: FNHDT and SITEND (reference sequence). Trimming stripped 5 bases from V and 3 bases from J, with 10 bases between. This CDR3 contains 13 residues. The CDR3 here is CASRRTIQDTQYF. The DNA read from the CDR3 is TGTGCCAGCAGGCGGACAATTCAAGAC.

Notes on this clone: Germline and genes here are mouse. The CDR3 bases that were read are TGTGCCAGCAGTGAGGGACTGTAT. Translated: CASSEGLY. The CDR3 in full is CASSEGLYEQYF. The chain recombines TRBV13-1 with TRBJ2-7; 7 bases map to TRBD2. With the read ending 4 residues before the CDR3 end, the germline J gene is used to fill in that end. This CDR3 has 12 amino acids. Germline lookup yields CDR1 NSHNY and CDR2 SYGAGN.

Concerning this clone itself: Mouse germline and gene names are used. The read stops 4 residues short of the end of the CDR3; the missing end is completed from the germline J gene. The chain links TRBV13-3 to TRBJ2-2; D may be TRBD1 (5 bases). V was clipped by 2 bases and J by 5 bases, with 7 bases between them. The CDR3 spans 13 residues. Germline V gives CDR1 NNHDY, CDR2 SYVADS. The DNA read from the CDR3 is TGTGCCAGCAGTGAAGAGGGGACCGGG. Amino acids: CASSEEGTG. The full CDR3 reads CASSEEGTGQLYF.

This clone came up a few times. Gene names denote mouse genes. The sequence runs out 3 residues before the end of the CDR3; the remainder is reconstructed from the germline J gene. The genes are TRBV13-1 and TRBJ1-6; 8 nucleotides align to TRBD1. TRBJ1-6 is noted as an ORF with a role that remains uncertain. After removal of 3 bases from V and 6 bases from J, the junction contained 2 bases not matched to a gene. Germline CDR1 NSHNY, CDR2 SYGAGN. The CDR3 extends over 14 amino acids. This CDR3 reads CASSGTGSNSPLYF. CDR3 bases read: TGTGCCAGCAGTGGGACAGGGAGTAATTCGCCC.

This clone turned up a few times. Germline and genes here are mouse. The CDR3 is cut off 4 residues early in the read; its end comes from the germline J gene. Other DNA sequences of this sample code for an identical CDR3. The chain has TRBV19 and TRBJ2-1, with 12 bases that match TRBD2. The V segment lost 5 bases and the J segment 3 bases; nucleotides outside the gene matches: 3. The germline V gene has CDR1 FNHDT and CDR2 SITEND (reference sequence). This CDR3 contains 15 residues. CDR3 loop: CASSPDWGGYAEQFF. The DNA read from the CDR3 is TGTGCCAGCAGCCCGGACTGGGGGGGCTATGCT.

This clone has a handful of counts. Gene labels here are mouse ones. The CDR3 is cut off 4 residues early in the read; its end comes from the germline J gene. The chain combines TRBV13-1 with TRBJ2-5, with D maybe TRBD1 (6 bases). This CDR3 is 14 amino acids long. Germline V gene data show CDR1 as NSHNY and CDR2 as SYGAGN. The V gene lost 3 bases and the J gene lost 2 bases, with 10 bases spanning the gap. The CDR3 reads CASSAGTPQDTQYF. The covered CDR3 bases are TGTGCCAGCAGTGCCGGGACACCCCAAGAC.

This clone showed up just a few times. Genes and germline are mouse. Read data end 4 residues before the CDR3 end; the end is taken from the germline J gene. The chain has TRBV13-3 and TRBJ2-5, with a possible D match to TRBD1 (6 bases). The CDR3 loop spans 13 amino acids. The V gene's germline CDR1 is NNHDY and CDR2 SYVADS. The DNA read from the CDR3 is TGTGCCAGCGTACAGGGAAGGGGGGAC. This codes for CASVQGRGD. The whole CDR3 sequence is CASVQGRGDTQYF.

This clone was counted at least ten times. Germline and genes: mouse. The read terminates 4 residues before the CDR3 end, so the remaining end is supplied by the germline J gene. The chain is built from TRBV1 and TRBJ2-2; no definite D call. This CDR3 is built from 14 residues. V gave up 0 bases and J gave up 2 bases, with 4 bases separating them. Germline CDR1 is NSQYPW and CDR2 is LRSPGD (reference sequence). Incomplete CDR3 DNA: TGCACCTGCAGTGCAGATCTGAACACCGGG. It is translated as CTCSADLNTG. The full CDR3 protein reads CTCSADLNTGQLYF.

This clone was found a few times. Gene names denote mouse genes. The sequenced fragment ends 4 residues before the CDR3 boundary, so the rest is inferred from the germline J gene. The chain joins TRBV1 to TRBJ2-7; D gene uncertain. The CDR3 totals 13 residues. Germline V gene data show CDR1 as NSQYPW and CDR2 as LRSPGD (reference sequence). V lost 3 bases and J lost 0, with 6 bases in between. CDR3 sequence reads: CTCSARSSYEQYF. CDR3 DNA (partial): TGCACCTGCAGTGCCCGCAGCTCCTAT. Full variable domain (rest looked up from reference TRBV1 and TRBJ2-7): VTLLEQNPRWRLVPRGQAVNLRCILKNSQYPWMSWYQQDLQKQLQWLFTLRSPGDKEVKSLPGADYLATRVTDTELRLQVANMSQGRTLYCTCSARSSYEQYFGPGTRLTVL.